This TCR beta chain is drawn from a study of breast tumors, draining lymph nodes, adjacent tissues. Turning to this clonotype: Antigen unknown.

Notes on the study in general: Tumor T cell lymph node origin was a supported hypothesis, not proven. Compared with basal-like, luminal-like tumors shared significantly more repertoire with nontumor tissue. Compared with lymph nodes, tumors were less diverse; compared with nontumor tissue, more. Findings are consistent with lymph node origin and intratumoral expansion of most tumor T cells.

The V and J ends lost 3 bases and 0 bases respectively, with 6 bases between them. The CDR3 runs to 13 residues. The germline V gene encodes CDR1 SGHVS and CDR2 FQNEAQ. MiXCR was run by TCRdb on the multiplex PCR reads, yielding one entry per CDR3 protein. Among 50,000 to 75,000 distinct CDR3 sequences listed, roughly 57% were seen once. Material for sequencing was breast tumor tissue. The sequence came from a female donor with breast cancer. Some clones in this sample may be carry-over from other donors' samples. V is TRBV7-8 and J is TRBJ2-7, with no clear D. The CDR3 DNA is TGTGCCAGCAGCTTGGGGATCTCCTACGAGCAGTACTTC. It yields the protein CASSLGISYEQYF.